These 30 T cell receptor beta chains originate from one sample sequenced in a study of human versus mouse CDR3 diversity and MHC coevolution. Some clones are missing from TCRdb's copy, which holds only in-frame ones; the method was immunoSEQ multiplex PCR. The sample has tens of thousands of clones; about 94% are singletons. The sample was naive CD4+ T cells from blood. The sample's subset: CD45RO-negative CD62L-positive naive CD4 T cells. The receptors originated from a person aged 55-75 years in good health.

The V call is TRBV11-3, the J call TRBJ2-7, with 8 bases aligning to TRBD2. J gave up 1 base and V 5 bases, and 19 bases lay outside the gene matches. Germline CDR1 reads SGHNT; CDR2 reads YENEEA. The CDR3 length is 19 residues. The DNA of the CDR3 is TGTGCCAGCAGCATTCGCGGGAACCACACCCGGGGGGGGTCCTACGAGCAGTACTTC. Translated, it gives CASSIRGNHTRGGSYEQYF.

This chain uses TRBV30 with TRBJ2-3; 7 nucleotides agree with TRBD2. V was clipped by 2 bases and J by 4 bases; unmatched bases: 9. The CDR3 spans 15 residues. Germline values: CDR1 GTSNPN, CDR2 SVGIG (reference sequence). The CDR3 reads CAWSRAGARADTQYF. The CDR3 bases are TGTGCCTGGAGTCGGGCGGGAGCACGGGCAGATACGCAGTATTTT.

The chain carries TRBV5-1 and TRBJ2-3; 8 positions agree with TRBD2. J gave up 1 base and V 0 bases, and 4 bases lay outside the gene matches. CDR1 and CDR2 (germline): SGHRS, YFSETQ. CDR3 length: 16 amino acids. CDR3 protein: CASSLEATSGTDTQYF. In DNA, the CDR3 is TGCGCCAGCAGCTTGGAAGCGACTAGCGGCACAGATACGCAGTATTTT. Filled out from reference TRBV5-1 and TRBJ2-3, the complete variable domain reads KAGVTQTPRYLIKTRGQQVTLSCSPISGHRSVSWYQQTPGQGLQFLFEYFSETQRNKGNFPGRFSGRQFSNSRSEMNVSTLELGDSALYLCASSLEATSGTDTQYFGPGTRLTVL.

To note about this clone: One end of the junction does not line up with germline, which may come from a read error. The genes are TRBV18 and TRBJ2-1; D is undetermined. The germline V gene has CDR1 KGHSH and CDR2 LQKENI. This CDR3 has 14 residues. The CDR3 loop is CASSGVSRSNGQFF. The DNA for the CDR3 is TGTGCCAGCTCAGGAGTTAGCCGGAGCAATGGGCAGTTCTTC.

V is TRBV5-1 and J is TRBJ2-1; 12 bases fit TRBD1. In germline, CDR1 is SGHRS, CDR2 YFSETQ. Losses at the gene ends were 0 bases for V and 6 bases for J; bases not matched to a gene: 4. The CDR3 sequence is 16 residues long. CDR3: CASSLVGQGAGNEQFF. CDR3 coding DNA: TGCGCCAGCAGCTTGGTGGGACAGGGGGCAGGCAATGAGCAGTTCTTC.

The V and J genes are TRBV7-9 and TRBJ2-1, with 9 bases identical to TRBD2. Germline-derived CDR1 and CDR2 are SEHNR and FQNEAQ (reference sequence). Trimming took 4 bases from V and 10 from J; bases not matched to a gene: 14. The CDR3 totals 16 residues. The CDR3 loop is CASSWALIRAGGEQFF. For the CDR3, the DNA is TGTGCCAGCAGCTGGGCGTTGATTAGGGCGGGAGGGGAGCAGTTCTTC.

This chain links TRBV11-3 with TRBJ1-1, with a tentative D call TRBD1 (5 bases). Germline V lookup: CDR1 SGHNT, CDR2 YENEEA. V lost 1 base to trimming and J lost 1 base, with 7 bases between them. The CDR3 is made up of 14 amino acids. In DNA, the CDR3 is TGTGCCAGCAGCTTAGCAGGGTCGAACACTGAAGCTTTCTTT. This sequence encodes CASSLAGSNTEAFF.

This chain joins TRBV19 and TRBJ2-7; 16 bases map to TRBD2. The germline gives CDR1 LNHDA, CDR2 SQIVND (reference sequence). The CDR3 consists of 17 residues. Trimming took 5 bases from V and 1 from J; bases not matched to a gene: 5. CDR3 sequence (DNA): TGTGCCAGTAGTCCCCTGGGACTAGCGGGAGGGTCCTACGAGCAGTACTTC. Its translation: CASSPLGLAGGSYEQYF.

The chain employs TRBV10-3 and TRBJ2-1, with 8 bases identical to TRBD2. The CDR3 length is 16 residues. V gave up 0 bases and J gave up 6 bases; unmatched junction bases: 7. Germline V gives CDR1 ENHRY, CDR2 SYGVKD. The CDR3 reads CAISESRAGVANEQFF. The CDR3 DNA reads as TGTGCCATCAGTGAGTCGAGAGCGGGAGTAGCCAATGAGCAGTTCTTC.

This clone is a singleton in its sample. The rearrangement links TRBV19 to TRBJ2-3; 8 bases fit TRBD1. Germline CDR1 LNHDA, CDR2 SQIVND (reference sequence). J lost 5 bases, V lost 7 bases, and 8 bases had no gene match. CDR3 length: 14 residues. The CDR3 region is CASTTDRGKDTQYF. In nucleotides, the CDR3 is TGTGCCAGTACCACAGACAGGGGAAAAGATACGCAGTATTTT.

The J gene is TRBJ2-2, the V gene TRBV5-6; 7 bases map to TRBD2. Trimming at V came to 1 base and at J to 5 bases, leaving 14 bases not matched to a gene. Germline loops: CDR1 SGHDT, CDR2 YYEEEE. The CDR3 is made up of 18 amino acids. The CDR3 is CASSLNGVGGPVTGELFF. The CDR3 DNA reads TGTGCCAGCAGCTTGAACGGGGTGGGAGGGCCAGTTACCGGGGAGCTGTTTTTT.

The sample holds a few counts of this clone. The chain is built from TRBV6-1 and TRBJ2-5, with 10 bases aligning to TRBD2. V lost 2 bases, J lost 2 bases, and 14 bases stayed unmatched. Germline CDR1 reads MNHNS; CDR2 reads SASEGT. This CDR3 has 19 amino acids. CDR3 bases: TGTGCCAGCAGTGAAATGGTGGGTAGCGGGAGGACTCGGCAAGAGACCCAGTACTTC. Translating it yields CASSEMVGSGRTRQETQYF.

The chain has TRBV14 and TRBJ1-2; tentative D call: TRBD1 (6 bases). Germline values: CDR1 SGHDN, CDR2 FVKESK. The CDR3 has 16 residues. V was cut by 4 bases and J by 4 bases, with 19 bases left in between. CDR3 sequence reads: CASSPQGQGVAYGYTF. As DNA, the CDR3 is TGTGCCAGCAGCCCCCAGGGGCAGGGAGTAGCCTATGGCTACACCTTC.

The V gene is TRBV5-1, the J gene TRBJ1-2; D might be TRBD1 (5 bases). Trimming cost V 6 bases and J 2 bases, with 11 bases left between them. CDR3 size: 13 residues. The germline V gene encodes CDR1 SGHRS and CDR2 YFSETQ. The CDR3 nucleotides are TGCGCCAGCACCCCCCAGGGAAACTATGGCTACACCTTC. Translated: CASTPQGNYGYTF.

This chain uses TRBV25-1 with TRBJ1-2; a possible D gene is TRBD1 (5 bases). V lost 3 bases and J 0 bases, leaving 11 bases between the germline ends. The germline gives CDR1 MGHDK, CDR2 SYGVNS. The CDR3 runs 15 residues. CDR3 in amino acids: CASSDGRGANYGYTF. In DNA, the CDR3 is TGTGCCAGCAGTGACGGTCGGGGGGCTAACTATGGCTACACCTTC.

The chain links TRBV15 to TRBJ2-1; TRBD1 matches at 7 bases. CDR1 and CDR2 from the germline V gene are LNHNV and YYDKDF (reference sequence). Germline trimming cut 0 bases from V and 9 bases from J; bases unmatched to any gene: 11. The CDR3 loop spans 16 amino acids. The CDR3 here is CATSRDLTGAAGEQFF. DNA of the CDR3: TGTGCCACCAGCAGAGATCTAACAGGGGCCGCGGGTGAGCAGTTCTTC.

The chain carries TRBV5-1 and TRBJ2-7, with no clear D. Germline V gene sequence: CDR1 SGHRS, CDR2 YFSETQ. The CDR3 runs 14 residues. V was shortened by 0 bases and J by 2 bases, with 9 bases between the two germline ends. The CDR3 DNA sequence: TGCGCCAGCAGCTTGGAAAGCAATACCTACGAGCAGTACTTC. Residues: CASSLESNTYEQYF. Supplemented by reference TRBV5-1 and TRBJ2-7, the full variable domain reads KAGVTQTPRYLIKTRGQQVTLSCSPISGHRSVSWYQQTPGQGLQFLFEYFSETQRNKGNFPGRFSGRQFSNSRSEMNVSTLELGDSALYLCASSLESNTYEQYFGPGTRLTVT.

The genes are TRBV28 and TRBJ2-7; 9 bases match TRBD2. Germline V gene lookup returns CDR1 MDHEN and CDR2 SYDVKM. The CDR3 loop spans 15 amino acids. Trimming took 1 base from V and 6 from J; bases not matched to a gene: 7. This CDR3 reads CASSLFVAGESEQYF. In DNA, the CDR3 is TGTGCCAGCAGTTTATTCGTAGCGGGAGAGTCCGAGCAGTACTTC.

The genes are TRBV16 and TRBJ1-1; 7 bases are a match to TRBD1. The germline CDR1 and CDR2 sequences are KGHSY and FQNENV. V was clipped by 2 bases and J by 3 bases; unmatched bases: 12. The CDR3 loop spans 17 amino acids. Written as DNA, the CDR3 is TGTGCCAGCAGCCAAACCCCCCCGGTAGGGGGCTACACTGAAGCTTTCTTT. Protein sequence: CASSQTPPVGGYTEAFF.

The rearrangement uses TRBV5-4 and TRBJ1-1; no clear D gene. Germline-derived CDR1 and CDR2 are SGHNT and YYREEE (reference sequence). Trimming stripped 5 bases from V and 3 bases from J, with 11 bases between. CDR3 length: 13 amino acids. CDR3 region: CASRRGLDTEAFF. DNA for the CDR3: TGTGCCAGCAGACGAGGTCTCGACACTGAAGCTTTCTTT.

The rearrangement uses TRBV14 and TRBJ2-2; TRBD1 matches at 8 bases. Germline assignment: CDR1 SGHDN and CDR2 FVKESK. This CDR3 has 14 amino acids. With 4 bases clipped from V and 5 bases from J, the junction kept 3 bases outside the gene matches. For the CDR3, the DNA is TGTGCCAGCAGCCCCCACAGGGGGACCGGGGAGCTGTTTTTT. Translating gives CASSPHRGTGELFF.

The chain combines TRBV19 with TRBJ2-7; 12 bases align to TRBD2. Germline V lookup: CDR1 LNHDA, CDR2 SQIVND (reference sequence). The trim removed 2 bases at V and 5 bases at J, leaving 13 bases unmatched. There are 18 residues in the CDR3. CDR3 in amino acids: CASSILPKLAGGSHEQYF. CDR3 DNA: TGTGCCAGTAGTATACTGCCCAAACTAGCGGGAGGATCTCACGAGCAGTACTTC.

This chain uses TRBV6-6 with TRBJ2-7, with 8 bases lining up with TRBD1. V shed 5 bases, J shed 0 bases, and the junction held 3 bases outside the gene matches. CDR3 size: 14 residues. Germline assignment: CDR1 MNHNY and CDR2 SVGAGI (reference sequence). CDR3 DNA: TGTGCCAGCAGTAACAGGGGGAGCTCCTACGAGCAGTACTTC. Encoded protein: CASSNRGSSYEQYF.

The chain is built from TRBV2 and TRBJ1-3; no clear D. Trimming removed 6 bases from V and 0 bases from J, with 3 bases in between. The CDR3 is made up of 12 amino acids. CDR1 and CDR2 from the germline V gene are SNHLY and FYNNEI. The CDR3 DNA reads TGTGCCAGCAGACTCTCTGGAAACACCATATATTTT. Protein: CASRLSGNTIYF.

J is TRBJ2-4 and V is TRBV2; 12 bases agree with TRBD2. CDR1 and CDR2 from the germline V gene are SNHLY and FYNNEI. The CDR3 is 15 amino acids. V trimming: 2 bases; J trimming: 6 bases; junction bases outside the gene matches: 2. The CDR3 reads CASSELAGGGNIQYF. Here the CDR3 DNA reads TGTGCCAGCAGTGAACTAGCGGGAGGGGGAAACATTCAGTACTTC.

The chain links TRBV6-5 to TRBJ1-5; no reliable D call. The ends were cut back, 5 bases at V and 9 bases at J, with 17 bases in the middle. Germline lookup yields CDR1 MNHEY and CDR2 SVGAGI. The CDR3 has 14 amino acids. The CDR3 bases are TGTGCCAGCAGTGCGTTTCTACCGGGTCGGCCCCAGCATTTT. This codes for CASSAFLPGRPQHF.

This chain connects TRBV7-3 to TRBJ2-1, with 12 bases matching TRBD2. Germline CDR1 reads SGHTA; CDR2 reads FQGTGA. CDR3 length: 16 residues. The V segment lost 2 bases and the J segment 9 bases; nucleotides outside the gene matches: 8. The chain's CDR3 is CASSLSRTSGTSEQFF. The CDR3 DNA follows: TGTGCCAGCAGCTTATCTAGGACTAGCGGGACCTCTGAGCAGTTCTTC.

V is TRBV6-5 and J is TRBJ1-4; D is uncertain. The V and J ends lost 10 bases and 8 bases respectively, with 20 bases between them. This CDR3 has 14 amino acids. The germline gives CDR1 MNHEY, CDR2 SVGAGI. For the CDR3, the DNA is TGTGCCATCTCGCCAACGGCGGGAGGCGAAAAACTGTTTTTT. This sequence encodes CAISPTAGGEKLFF.

V gene TRBV4-1 combines with J gene TRBJ1-2; TRBD1 agrees at 8 bases. Germline CDR1 reads MGHRA; CDR2 reads YSYEKL. The CDR3 runs to 14 residues. V lost 4 bases and J lost 5; bases outside the gene matches: 6. In nucleotides, the CDR3 is TGCGCCAGCAGCCCCCCCGGGACAGGTTATGGCTACACCTTC. Translating it yields CASSPPGTGYGYTF.

This clone was picked up one time. The sample has other DNA sequences that encode this CDR3 too. The chain joins TRBV11-2 to TRBJ2-7, with no clear D. CDR3 size: 14 residues. Germline CDR1 reads SGHAT; CDR2 reads FQNNGV. Between the trimmed V and J ends, which lost 3 bases and 3 bases, there was a span of 12 bases. The CDR3 reads CASSLESVSYEQYF. CDR3 in DNA: TGTGCCAGCAGCTTGGAGAGCGTCAGCTACGAGCAGTACTTC. Full variable domain (missing parts from reference TRBV11-2 and TRBJ2-7): EAGVAQSPRYKIIEKRQSVAFWCNPISGHATLYWYQQILGQGPKLLIQFQNNGVVDDSQLPKDRFSAERLKGVDSTLKIQPAKLEDSAVYLCASSLESVSYEQYFGPGTRLTVT.